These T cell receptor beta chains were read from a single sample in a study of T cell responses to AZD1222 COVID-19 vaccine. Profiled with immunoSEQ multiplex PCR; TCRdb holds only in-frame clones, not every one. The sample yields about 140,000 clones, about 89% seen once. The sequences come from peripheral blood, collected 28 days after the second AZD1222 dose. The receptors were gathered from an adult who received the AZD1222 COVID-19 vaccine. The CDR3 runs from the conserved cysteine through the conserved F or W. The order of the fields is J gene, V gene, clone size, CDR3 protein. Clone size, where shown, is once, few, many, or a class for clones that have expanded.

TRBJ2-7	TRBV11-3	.	CASSHGSYEQYF
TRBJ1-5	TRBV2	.	CASSVGGQGNQPQHF
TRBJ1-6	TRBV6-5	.	CVSSQGNSPLHF
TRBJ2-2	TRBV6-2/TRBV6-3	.	CASSAGRTGRGWNTGELFF
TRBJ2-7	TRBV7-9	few	CASSHPETYEQYF
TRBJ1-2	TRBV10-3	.	CAISESGGELYGYTF
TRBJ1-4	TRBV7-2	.	CASSPRVRGGTTNEKLFF
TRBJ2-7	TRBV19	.	CASMLHKESYEQYF
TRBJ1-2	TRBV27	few	CATQGPLDRRLGYGYTF
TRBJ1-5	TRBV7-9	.	CASSPDSSNQPQHF
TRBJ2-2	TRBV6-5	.	CASSREGVETGELFF
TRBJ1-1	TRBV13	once	CASRFRQGNTEAFF
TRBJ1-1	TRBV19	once	CASSIRTSGGTEAFF
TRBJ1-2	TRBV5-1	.	CASSLGANYGYTF
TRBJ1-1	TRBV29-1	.	CSELRAGSAEAFF
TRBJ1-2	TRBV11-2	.	CATTRDRASANYGYTF
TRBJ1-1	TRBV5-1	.	CASSYGGSSGTEAFF
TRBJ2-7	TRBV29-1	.	CSVRTGGRSYEQYF